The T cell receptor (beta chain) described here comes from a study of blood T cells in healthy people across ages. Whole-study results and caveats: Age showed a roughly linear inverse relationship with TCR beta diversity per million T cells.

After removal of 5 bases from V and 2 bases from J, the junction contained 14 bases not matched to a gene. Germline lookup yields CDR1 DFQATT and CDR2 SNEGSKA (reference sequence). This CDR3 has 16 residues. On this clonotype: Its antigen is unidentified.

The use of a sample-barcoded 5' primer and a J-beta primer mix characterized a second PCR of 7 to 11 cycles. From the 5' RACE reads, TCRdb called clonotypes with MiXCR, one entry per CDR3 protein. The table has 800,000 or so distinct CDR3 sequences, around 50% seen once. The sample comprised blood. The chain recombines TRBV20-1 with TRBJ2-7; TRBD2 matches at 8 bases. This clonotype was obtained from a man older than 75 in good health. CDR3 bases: TGCAGTGCTGGAGCCTTTGGAGCGGGAGAACCCTACGAGCAGTACTTC. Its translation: CSAGAFGAGEPYEQYF.